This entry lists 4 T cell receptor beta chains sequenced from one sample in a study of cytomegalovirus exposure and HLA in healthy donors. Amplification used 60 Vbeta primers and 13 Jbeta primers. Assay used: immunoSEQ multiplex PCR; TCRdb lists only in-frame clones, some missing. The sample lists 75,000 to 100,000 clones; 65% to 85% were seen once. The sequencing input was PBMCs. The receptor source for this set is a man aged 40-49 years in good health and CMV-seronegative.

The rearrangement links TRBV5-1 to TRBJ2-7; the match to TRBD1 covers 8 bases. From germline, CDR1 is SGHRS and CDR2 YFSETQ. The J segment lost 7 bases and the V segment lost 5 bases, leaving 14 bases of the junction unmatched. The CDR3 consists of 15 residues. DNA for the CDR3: TGCGCCAGCAGGGGGACAGGCCCGGGGCCCAGGGAGCAGTACTTC. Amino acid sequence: CASRGTGPGPREQYF.

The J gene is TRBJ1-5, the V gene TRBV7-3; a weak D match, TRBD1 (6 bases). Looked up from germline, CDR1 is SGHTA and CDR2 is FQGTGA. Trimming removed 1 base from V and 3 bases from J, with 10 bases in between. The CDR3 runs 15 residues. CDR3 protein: CASSLNRENNQPQHF. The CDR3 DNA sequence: TGTGCCAGCAGCTTAAACAGGGAGAACAATCAGCCCCAGCATTTT.

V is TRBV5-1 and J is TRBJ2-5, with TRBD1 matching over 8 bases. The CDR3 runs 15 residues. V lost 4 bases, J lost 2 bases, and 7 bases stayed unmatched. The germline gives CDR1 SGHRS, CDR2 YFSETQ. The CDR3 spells CASSRGQGLQETQYF. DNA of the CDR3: TGCGCCAGCAGCCGAGGACAGGGACTTCAAGAGACCCAGTACTTC.

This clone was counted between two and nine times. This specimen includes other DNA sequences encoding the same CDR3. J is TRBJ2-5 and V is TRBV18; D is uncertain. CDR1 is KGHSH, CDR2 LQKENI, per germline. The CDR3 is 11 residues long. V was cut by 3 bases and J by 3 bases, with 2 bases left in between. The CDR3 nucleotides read TGTGCCAGCTCACCTAAAGAGACCCAGTACTTC. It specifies CASSPKETQYF.